These 5 T cell receptor beta chains share one sample of origin, sequenced in a study of cytomegalovirus exposure and HLA in healthy donors. With 60 Vbeta and 13 Jbeta primers, the PCR was carried out. Profiling relied on immunoSEQ multiplex PCR, and the TCRdb table lists in-frame clones only, not all of them. The sample holds 80,000 or so clones, 10% seen once. The sample was PBMCs. The origin of the receptors is a man between 60 and 70 years old in good health and CMV-seropositive.

This chain connects TRBV10-3 to TRBJ2-1; 10 bases map to TRBD2. This CDR3 contains 15 residues. The V segment lost 5 bases and the J segment 6 bases; nucleotides outside the gene matches: 7. Germline CDR1 and CDR2: ENHRY and SYGVKD. CDR3 sequence (DNA): TGTGCCATCAGTCCAGCGGGGGGGTTCTTCAATGAGCAGTTCTTC. This encodes CAISPAGGFFNEQFF.

The rearrangement joins TRBV5-1 to TRBJ1-1; 7 positions agree with TRBD1. This CDR3 comprises 15 residues. CDR1 is SGHRS and CDR2 is YFSETQ in the germline V gene. The V and J ends lost 3 bases and 4 bases, in that order; junction bases with no gene match: 9. CDR3 in amino acids: CASSSGGGAVTEAFF. CDR3 coding DNA: TGCGCCAGCAGCTCGGGAGGGGGCGCGGTCACTGAAGCTTTCTTT.

The chain joins TRBV21-1 to TRBJ1-1; TRBD1 is the table's D call, not checked against the DNA. TRBV21-1 is a recognized pseudogene. The CDR3 totals 15 residues. In DNA form, the CDR3 reads TGTGCCAGCAGCAAAGTGTGTCAGATGAACACTGAAGCTTTCTTT. This sequence encodes CASSKVCQMNTEAFF.

The rearrangement uses TRBV7-2 and TRBJ2-1; no clear D. The CDR3 runs to 13 residues. Trimming pared 4 bases from V and 0 bases from J, leaving 4 bases between. Germline V CDR1 and CDR2: SGHTA, FQGNSA. CDR3 sequence reads: CASSYFSYNEQFF. The DNA of the CDR3 is TGTGCCAGCAGCTACTTCTCCTACAATGAGCAGTTCTTC.

The sample holds a few counts of this clone. The chain employs TRBV10-2 and TRBJ2-2, with TRBD1 as a possible D gene (6 bases). Germline loops: CDR1 WSHSY, CDR2 SAAADI. V was pared by 6 bases and J by 5 bases, with 10 bases between. This CDR3 region has 13 residues. CDR3 in DNA: TGCGCCAGCAGCAGAACAGGGACCGGGGAGCTGTTTTTT. Its protein product is CASSRTGTGELFF.